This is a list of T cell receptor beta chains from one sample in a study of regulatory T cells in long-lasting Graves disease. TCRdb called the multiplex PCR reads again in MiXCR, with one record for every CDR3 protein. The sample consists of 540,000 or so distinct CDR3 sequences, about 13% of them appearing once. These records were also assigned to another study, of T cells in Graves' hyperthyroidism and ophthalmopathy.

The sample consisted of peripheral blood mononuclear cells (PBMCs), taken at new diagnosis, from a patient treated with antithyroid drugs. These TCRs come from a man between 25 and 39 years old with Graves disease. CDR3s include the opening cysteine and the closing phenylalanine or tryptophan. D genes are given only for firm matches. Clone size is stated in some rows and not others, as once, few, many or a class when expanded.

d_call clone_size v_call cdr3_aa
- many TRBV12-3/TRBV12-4 CASSQVDWSDTQYF
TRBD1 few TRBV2 CATAPTLRGQGAPGNTIYF
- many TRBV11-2 CASSHSHDRLSF
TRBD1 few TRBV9 CASSTQGARGTQYF
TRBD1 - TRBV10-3 CAISPIWTGTNEKLFF
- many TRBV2 CASSDDWGNYGYTF
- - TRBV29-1 CSGLVNYNEQFF
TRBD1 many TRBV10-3 CATQPGTGDEQYF
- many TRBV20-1 CSARVQGMSYNEQFF
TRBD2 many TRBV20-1 CSARSAKRGANTGELFF
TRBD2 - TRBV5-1 CASSFPSGSIDEQFF
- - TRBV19 CASSPDDSNQPQHF
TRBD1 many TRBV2 CASSDDRGFEQFF
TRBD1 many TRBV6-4 CASSATGAGELFF
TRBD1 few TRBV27 CASSGQGGSYEQYF
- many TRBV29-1 CSVENEGAETQYF
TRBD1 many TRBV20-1 CSARGTYRGSTYEQYF
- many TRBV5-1 CASSLETGNTEAFF
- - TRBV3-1 CASSPIRRVGETQYF